The TCR beta chain under discussion was sequenced for a study of post-analysis software for immune sequencing data. Points from the study as a whole: People with multiple sclerosis had a significantly lower normalized Chao1 diversity than controls did. F measure showed strong co-clustering of same-batch samples. Roughly five TRBV segments occurring more often in patients than controls included TRBV5-6, TRBV5-1 and TRBV20-1.

Unique molecular identifiers were carried by the TCR beta cDNA libraries. Starting from about 1 to 10 million T cells, the study yielded 450,000 to 500,000 cDNA molecules. TCRdb called the PCR reads again in MiXCR, with one record for every CDR3 protein. The sample includes hundreds of thousands of distinct CDR3 sequences, roughly three fifths of them seen just once. Worth noting for this clonotype: Its antigen is not identified.

Trimming removed 6 bases from V and 11 bases from J; junction bases left unmatched: 15. The V gene's germline CDR1 is SGHTA and CDR2 FQGNSA. This CDR3 is built from 15 residues. What was sequenced was blood. The receptor's source is a girl aged 2-9 years with multiple sclerosis. V and J are TRBV7-2 and TRBJ2-5, with TRBD2 identical over 10 bases. CDR3 DNA sequence: TGTGCCAGCAGTCGTACTAGCGGGGAACGTCATGAGCAGTACTTC. Translated, it gives CASSRTSGERHEQYF.